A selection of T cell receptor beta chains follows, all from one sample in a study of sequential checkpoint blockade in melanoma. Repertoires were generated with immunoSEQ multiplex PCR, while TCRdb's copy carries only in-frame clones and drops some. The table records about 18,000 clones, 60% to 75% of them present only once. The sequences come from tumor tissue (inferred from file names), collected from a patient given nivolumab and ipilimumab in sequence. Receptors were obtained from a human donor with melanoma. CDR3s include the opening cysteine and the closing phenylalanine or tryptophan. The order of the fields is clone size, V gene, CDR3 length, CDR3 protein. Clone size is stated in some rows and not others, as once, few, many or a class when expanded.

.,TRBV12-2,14,CASQAGPAKNIQYF
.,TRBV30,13,CAWGLAGGNEQYF
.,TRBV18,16,CASSLELSGGRNEQFF
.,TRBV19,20,CASSGPPTGQGSGSYYGYTF
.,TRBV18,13,CASSVAEGYGYTF
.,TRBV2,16,CASTLGLAGGQETQYF
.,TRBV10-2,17,CASSDRGLAGQADTQYF
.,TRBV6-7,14,CASSKQGGTETQYF
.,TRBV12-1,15,CASSLAVGQGYGYTF
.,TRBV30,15,CAWSSTGEHGYGYTF
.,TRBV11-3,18,CASRRLSVRGMNDYGYTF
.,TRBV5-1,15,CASSFGGQGIEKLFF
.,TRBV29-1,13,CSVEDRGSGELFF
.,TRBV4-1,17,CASSHGGERDQQETQYF
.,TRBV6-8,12,CAISGNTGELFF
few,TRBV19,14,CASNNRDSNQPQHF
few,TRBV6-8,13,CASSAAGYRPQHF
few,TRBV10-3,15,CAGGQGLALNQPQHF
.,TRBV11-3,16,CASSPLGPGVTDTQYF
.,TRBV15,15,CATSRDRGLESPLHF
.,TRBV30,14,CAWSKPPGIYEQYF
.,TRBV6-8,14,CASSYKQGMAEAFF
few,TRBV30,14,CAWSVGVSLYEQYF
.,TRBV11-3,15,CASSFTGGGAYEQYF
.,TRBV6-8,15,CASSRTSGSTDTQYF
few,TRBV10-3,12,CAISEALTEAFF
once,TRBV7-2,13,CASSLGTGRGYTF
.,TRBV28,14,CASSRLAVYNEQFF
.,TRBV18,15,CASSPGLAGTDTQYF
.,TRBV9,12,CASRASGNEQFF
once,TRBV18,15,CASSPGAGMNTEAFF
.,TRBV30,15,CAWSRLAATYNEQFF
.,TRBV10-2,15,CASRQWGGSSYEQYF
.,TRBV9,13,CASSLDRASPLHF
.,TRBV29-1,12,CSVERQNTEAFF
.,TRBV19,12,CASSISWGTPFF
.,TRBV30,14,CAWSMDSGANVLTF
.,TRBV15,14,CATSGTASTDTQYF
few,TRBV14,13,CASNRASNEKLFF
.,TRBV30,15,CAWSVFRPSSNEQFF
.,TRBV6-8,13,CASSEGPSYEQYF
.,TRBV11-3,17,CASSLAMGTTNTGELFF
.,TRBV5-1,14,CASSLLGGNQPQHF